The source of this TCR beta chain is a study of T cell repertoires in cytomegalovirus infection. The overall study: It can be stated that public TCR beta signatures indicated CMV infection as well as a matching HLA type. Findings and caveats of the study: The cumulative frequency of public TCR beta families identified carriers of CMV plus the relevant HLA. Dominating the ex vivo response were TCR beta clonotypes that were CMV-specific and HLA-C-restricted.

The V and J ends lost 1 base and 6 bases respectively, with 8 bases between them. In germline, CDR1 is SGHTA, CDR2 FQGNSA. The CDR3 is 13 residues long. Each CDR3 protein is one row after TCRdb ran MiXCR on the reads. There are some 110,000 distinct CDR3 sequences in the sample; about 9.4% occur only once, and roughly 29% lies in the top ten. This clonotype was recorded many times. Its antigen remains unknown. Sequenced sample: PBMCs, sequenced either directly or after in vitro stimulation (not recorded which). The sequence came from a human donor in good health (CMV status not recorded). Some clones in this sample may be carry-over from other donors' samples. This sequence joins TRBV7-2 and TRBJ2-3; D is uncertain. CDR3 sequence: CASSLGRPDTQYF. CDR3 bases: TGTGCCAGCAGCTTAGGTCGACCCGATACGCAGTATTTT.